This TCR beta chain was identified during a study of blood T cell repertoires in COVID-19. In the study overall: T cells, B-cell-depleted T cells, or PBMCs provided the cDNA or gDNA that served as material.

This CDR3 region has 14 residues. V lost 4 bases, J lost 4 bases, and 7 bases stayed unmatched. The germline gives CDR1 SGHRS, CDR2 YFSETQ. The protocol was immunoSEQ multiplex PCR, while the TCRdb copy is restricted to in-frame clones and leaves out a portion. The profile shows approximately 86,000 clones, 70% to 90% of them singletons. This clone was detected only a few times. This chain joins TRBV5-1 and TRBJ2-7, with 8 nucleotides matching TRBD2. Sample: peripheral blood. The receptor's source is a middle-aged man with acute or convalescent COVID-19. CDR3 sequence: CASSNSGGPYEQYF. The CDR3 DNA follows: TGCGCCAGCAGCAACAGCGGGGGCCCTTACGAGCAGTACTTC.